This T cell receptor beta chain stems from a study of OX40 agonist ivuxolimab in advanced cancers. Study as a whole: At 0.01 to 10 mg/kg, ivuxolimab was administered intravenously to patients every 2 weeks. The study's findings and limits: Expansion of clones was among the lowest in partial responders at 0.1-3.0 mg/kg.

The length of the CDR3 is 14 residues. J gave up 7 bases and V 2 bases, and 1 base lay outside the gene matches. Germline V CDR1 and CDR2: SGHTA, FQGTGA. TCRdb's table, derived via immunoSEQ multiplex PCR, lists solely in-frame clones and lacks some. The sample consists of roughly 34,000 clones, roughly 80% of them appearing once. This clone was detected only a few times. The antigen is not known. The input for sequencing was CD4+ or CD8+ T cells sorted from blood, taken in a trial of the OX40 agonist ivuxolimab. The sequence was obtained from an adult with an advanced solid tumor such as melanoma, head and neck, liver or kidney cancer. The genes are TRBV7-3 and TRBJ1-6; 8 bases align to TRBD1. CDR3 in amino acids: CASSLQGANSPLHF. The CDR3, as DNA: TGTGCCAGCAGCTTACAGGGGGCAAATTCACCCCTCCACTTT.